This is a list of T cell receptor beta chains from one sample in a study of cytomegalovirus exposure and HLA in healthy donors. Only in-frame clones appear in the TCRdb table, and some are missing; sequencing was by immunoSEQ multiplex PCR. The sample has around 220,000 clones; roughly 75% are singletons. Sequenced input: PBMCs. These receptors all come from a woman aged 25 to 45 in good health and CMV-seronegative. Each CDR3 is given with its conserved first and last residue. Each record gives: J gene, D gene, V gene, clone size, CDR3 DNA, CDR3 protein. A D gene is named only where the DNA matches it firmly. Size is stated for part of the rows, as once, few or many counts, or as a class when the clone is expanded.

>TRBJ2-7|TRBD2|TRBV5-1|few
TGCGCCAGCAGCTTGATGGGACTAGCCTTCTCCTACGAGCAGTACTTC
CASSLMGLAFSYEQYF
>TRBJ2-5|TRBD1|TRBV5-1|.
TGCGCCAGCAGCTTGGAAGGTACAGGGGGCGAAGAGACCCAGTACTTC
CASSLEGTGGEETQYF
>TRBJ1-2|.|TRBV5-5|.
TGTGCCAGCAGCTACGGGACGGGAGACTATGGCTACACCTTC
CASSYGTGDYGYTF
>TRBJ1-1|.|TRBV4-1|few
TGCGCCAGCAGCCACTCGGCCGGGCAGGGAGCTTTCTTT
CASSHSAGQGAFF
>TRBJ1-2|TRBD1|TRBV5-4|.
TGTGCCAGCAGCTTGACCGGACAGGGTTTTAACTATGGCTACACCTTC
CASSLTGQGFNYGYTF
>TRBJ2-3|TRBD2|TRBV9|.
TGTGCCAGCAGCCCCGGACTAGCGGGGGGGCGGAGCACAGATACGCAGTATTTT
CASSPGLAGGRSTDTQYF
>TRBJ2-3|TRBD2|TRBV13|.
TGTGCCAGCAGCTTCCTACCGGGACTAGCCGCAGATACGCAGTATTTT
CASSFLPGLAADTQYF
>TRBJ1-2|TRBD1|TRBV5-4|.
TGTGCCAGCAGCTCCCAGACTACAGGGGGGCGGGATGGCTACACCTTC
CASSSQTTGGRDGYTF
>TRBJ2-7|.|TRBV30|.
TGTGCCTGGAGTGTACTAGGCCGAGAGCAGTACTTC
CAWSVLGREQYF
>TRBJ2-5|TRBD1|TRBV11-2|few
TGTGCCAGCAGCTTAGGGACAGGGGATGGCCAGTACTTC
CASSLGTGDGQYF
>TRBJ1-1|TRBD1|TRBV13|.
TGTGCCAGCAGCTTAGGGACAGGGTTGGCCACTGAAGCTTTCTTT
CASSLGTGLATEAFF
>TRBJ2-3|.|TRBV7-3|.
TGTGCCAGCAGCTTAACCTTACTCGGAGGGGATACGCAGTATTTT
CASSLTLLGGDTQYF
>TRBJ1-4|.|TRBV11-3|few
TGTGCCAGCAGCTTAGTAATCGGTGAAAAACTGTTTTTT
CASSLVIGEKLFF
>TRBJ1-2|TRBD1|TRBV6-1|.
TGTGCCACCAAACGGACAGGGACGGGCAACTATGGCTACACCTTC
CATKRTGTGNYGYTF
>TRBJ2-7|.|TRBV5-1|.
TGCGCCAGCAGCTTGACCGGTGGTCGCTACGAGCAGTACTTC
CASSLTGGRYEQYF
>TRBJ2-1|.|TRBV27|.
TGTGCCAGCAGTTTGGGCCCCTCCTACAATGAGCAGTTCTTC
CASSLGPSYNEQFF
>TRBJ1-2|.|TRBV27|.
TGTGCCAGCAGTTTCCGGGAGGGGGGAAGCTATGGCTACACCTTC
CASSFREGGSYGYTF
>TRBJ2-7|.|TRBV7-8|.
TGTGCCAGCGGCCCGGGTGCCTTCGATTACGAGCAGTACTTC
CASGPGAFDYEQYF
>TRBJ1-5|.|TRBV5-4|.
TGTGCCAGCAGCTTGGGACCCCAGGGGAGCAATCAGCCCCAGCATTTT
CASSLGPQGSNQPQHF
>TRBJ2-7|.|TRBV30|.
TGTGCCTGGAGTAGCGGTCTTCGCGAGCAGTACTTC
CAWSSGLREQYF
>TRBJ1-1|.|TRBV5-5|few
TGTGCCAGCAGCTCGCCAGACTTCCAAGGAAACACTGAAGCTTTCTTT
CASSSPDFQGNTEAFF
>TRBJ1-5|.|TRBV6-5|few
TGTGCCAGCAGACAAAATCCTGATCAGCCCCAGCATTTT
CASRQNPDQPQHF
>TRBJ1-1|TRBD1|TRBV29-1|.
TGCAGCGTGGCCGGTAGGGACAGGGTAGGCACTGAAGCTTTCTTT
CSVAGRDRVGTEAFF
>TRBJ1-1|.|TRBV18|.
TGTGCCAGCTCAACGTCGACAGGTCACACTGAAGCTTTCTTT
CASSTSTGHTEAFF
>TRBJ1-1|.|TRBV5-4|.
TGTGCCAGCAGTTACTACGGGATTCAGGCTTTCTTT
CASSYYGIQAFF
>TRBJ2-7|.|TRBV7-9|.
TGTGCCAGCAGTTATATGGACAGAGGGATCGAGCAGTACTTC
CASSYMDRGIEQYF
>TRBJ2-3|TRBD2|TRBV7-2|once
TGTGCCAGCAGCTTGGGTCCAGCGGGAGGAGATACGCAGTATTTT
CASSLGPAGGDTQYF
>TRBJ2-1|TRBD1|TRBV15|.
TGTGCCACCAGCCACCAAAGGGGGCCCGGGAATGAGCAGTTCTTC
CATSHQRGPGNEQFF
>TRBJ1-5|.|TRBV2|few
TGTGCCAGCAGTGAAGCTGTCCTTCAGCCCCAGCATTTT
CASSEAVLQPQHF
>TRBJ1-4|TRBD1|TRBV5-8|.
TGTGCCAGCAGGCAGGGGGGTGAGGGTGAAAGACTGTTTTTT
CASRQGGEGERLFF
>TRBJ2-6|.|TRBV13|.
TGTGCCAGCAAATACTCTACACAGGGAGAATCTGGGGCCAACGTCCTGACTTTC
CASKYSTQGESGANVLTF
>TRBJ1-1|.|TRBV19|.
TGTGCCAGTAAGTACGGGGGTAGCACTGAAGCTTTCTTT
CASKYGGSTEAFF
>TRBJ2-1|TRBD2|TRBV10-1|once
TGCGCCAGCAGTGATAGGAGCGGGGGGGTCAATGAGCAGTTCTTC
CASSDRSGGVNEQFF
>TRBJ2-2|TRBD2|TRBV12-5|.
TGTGCTAGTGGTCCACGGACTAGCGGCTCCGGGGAGCTGTTTTTT
CASGPRTSGSGELFF
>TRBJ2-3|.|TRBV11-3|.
TGTGCCAGCAGCTTAGATCTTAGCGATACGCAGTATTTT
CASSLDLSDTQYF
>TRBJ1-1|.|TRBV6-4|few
TGTGCCAGCAGTGCGACAGCCCAAAACACTGAAGCTTTCTTT
CASSATAQNTEAFF
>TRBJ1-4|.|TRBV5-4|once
TGTGCCAGCAGCTTGAGGGGTCCCTCGGAAAAACTGTTTTTT
CASSLRGPSEKLFF
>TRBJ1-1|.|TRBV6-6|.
TGTGCCAGCAGTTATGGCAGGGAAACTGAAGCTTTCTTT
CASSYGRETEAFF
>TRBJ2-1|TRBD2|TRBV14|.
TGTGCCAGCAGCCAAGTCACTACCCGGGGGGGGTACAATGAGCAGTTCTTC
CASSQVTTRGGYNEQFF
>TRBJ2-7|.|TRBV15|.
TGTGCCACCAGCACCCGCCGCACAGGGACCTACGAGCAGTACTTC
CATSTRRTGTYEQYF
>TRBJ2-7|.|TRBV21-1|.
TGTGCCAGCAGCGCCGCCGGGACAGGGTCCACAAACCACTCCTACGAGCAGTACTTC
CASSAAGTGSTNHSYEQYF
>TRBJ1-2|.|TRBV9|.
TGTGCCAGCAGCGACAGGGAGAACTATGGCTACACCTTC
CASSDRENYGYTF
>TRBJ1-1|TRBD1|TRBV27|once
TGTGCCAGCAGTCCCCGACAGGGCATGAACACTGAAGCTTTCTTT
CASSPRQGMNTEAFF
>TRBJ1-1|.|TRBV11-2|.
TGTGCCAGCAGCTTAGAGTTAGGCCCCAGGTGGAAAGTAGACACTGAAGCTTTCTTT
CASSLELGPRWKVDTEAFF
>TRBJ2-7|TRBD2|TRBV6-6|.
TGTGCCAGCAGCCAGACTAGCGGGAGGGGTTACGAGCAGTACTTC
CASSQTSGRGYEQYF
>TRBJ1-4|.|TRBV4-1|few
TGCGCCAGCAGCCAAGTAGGACGGGGAGAAAAACTGTTTTTT
CASSQVGRGEKLFF
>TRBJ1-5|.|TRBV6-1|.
TGTGCCAGCCTTGAGGGACACTCGAATCAGCCCCAGCATTTT
CASLEGHSNQPQHF
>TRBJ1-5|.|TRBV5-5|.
TGTGCCAGCAGCTCGGAAGGCAGGGTGACTCAGCCCCAGCATTTT
CASSSEGRVTQPQHF
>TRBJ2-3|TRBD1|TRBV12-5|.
TGTGCTAGTGGTTTGGGGACAGGGGGCTTCACAGATACGCAGTATTTT
CASGLGTGGFTDTQYF
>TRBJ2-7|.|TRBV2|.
TGTGCCAGCAGTGAGGAGGCGGGAAGTGCCTACGAGCAGTACTTC
CASSEEAGSAYEQYF
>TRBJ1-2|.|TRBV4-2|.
TGTGCCAGCAGGCAGACCTACAGGGATCTGAATGGCTACACCTTC
CASRQTYRDLNGYTF
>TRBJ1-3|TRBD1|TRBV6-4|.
TGTGCCATCAGTGACTCCGGGGGGGACAGAATTTCTGGAAACACCATATATTTT
CAISDSGGDRISGNTIYF
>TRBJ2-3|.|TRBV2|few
TGTGCCAGCAGTCCACTAGCCACAGATACGCAGTATTTT
CASSPLATDTQYF
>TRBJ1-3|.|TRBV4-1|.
TGCGCCAGCAGCCAATCGACAGTCAACGGAAACACCATATATTTT
CASSQSTVNGNTIYF
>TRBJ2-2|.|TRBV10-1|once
TGCGCCAGCAGTGAGTCTGGCCGCACCGGGGAGCTGTTTTTT
CASSESGRTGELFF
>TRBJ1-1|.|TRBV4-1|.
TGCGCCAGCAGCCCCGGACAGATGAACACTGAAGCTTTCTTT
CASSPGQMNTEAFF
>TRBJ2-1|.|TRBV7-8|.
TGTGCCAGCAGCTTGGGAGGGGGGTACAATGAGCAGTTCTTC
CASSLGGGYNEQFF
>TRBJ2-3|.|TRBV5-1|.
TGCGCCAGCACCTCCGTAGCGGACGGTGCTAGCACAGATACGCAGTATTTT
CASTSVADGASTDTQYF
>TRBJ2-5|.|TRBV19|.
TGTGCCAGTAGTCCGGACTACTCGGAGACCCAGTACTTC
CASSPDYSETQYF
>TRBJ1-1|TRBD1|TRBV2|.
TGTGCCAGCAAACGCCAGGGGGCGCGTTCTGAAGCTTTCTTT
CASKRQGARSEAFF